This T cell receptor beta chain comes out of a study of cytomegalovirus exposure and HLA in healthy donors. The overall study: Researchers found that about four fifths of fewer than 450 genotyped donors fell within the Caucasian-associated ancestry cluster.

The germline V gene encodes CDR1 MNHNS and CDR2 SASEGT. V lost 6 bases and J 2 bases, leaving 14 bases between the germline ends. The CDR3 extends over 15 amino acids. PCR amplification relied on 60 Vbeta primers (plus 13 Jbeta primers). TCRdb's copy holds only in-frame clones and misses some; the assay was immunoSEQ multiplex PCR. The table has about 200,000 clones, 82% seen once. The sequence came from a man between 40 and 49 years old in good health and CMV-seropositive. The gene calls are TRBV6-1 and TRBJ1-5; D uncertain. The source material was PBMCs. CDR3 in amino acids: CASSPQGRGNQPQHF. Here the CDR3 DNA reads TGTGCCAGCAGCCCCCAAGGGAGAGGCAATCAGCCCCAGCATTTT.